The 15 T cell receptor beta chains given below trace back to one sample, sequenced in a study of blood T cell repertoires in COVID-19. The assay was immunoSEQ multiplex PCR, and TCRdb's table has in-frame clones only and misses some. The sample holds around 52,000 clones; about four fifths are singletons and the top ten take about 5%. The sequencing sample was made of peripheral blood. The receptor source for this set is a human donor in a cohort sampled during active COVID-19.

The chain employs TRBV7-3 and TRBJ2-3, with D maybe TRBD2 (6 bases). Germline V lookup: CDR1 SGHTA, CDR2 FQGTGA. The length of the CDR3 is 16 residues. Trimming took off 0 bases at V and 0 bases at J, with 10 bases between the two ends. Written as DNA, the CDR3 is TGTGCCAGCAGCTTAACTTGGCGGGGTAGCACAGATACGCAGTATTTT. Protein sequence: CASSLTWRGSTDTQYF.

This chain uses TRBV5-4 with TRBJ1-2; 8 bases line up with TRBD1. With 5 bases clipped from V and 8 bases from J, the junction kept 8 bases outside the gene matches. CDR3 length equals 13 residues. Germline CDR1 and CDR2: SGHNT and YYREEE (reference sequence). CDR3 amino acids: CASSLTGGGGYTF. The DNA for the CDR3 is TGTGCCAGCAGTCTAACAGGGGGTGGAGGCTACACCTTC.

V usage is TRBV21-1 and J usage is TRBJ2-4; TRBD2 is the table's D call and was not checked against the DNA. TRBV21-1 is a recognized pseudogene. The CDR3 is made up of 20 amino acids. This CDR3 reads CASSKYRFGGSTVGFDIQYF. In DNA form, the CDR3 reads TGTGCCAGCAGCAAGTACAGGTTCGGGGGTTCAACAGTCGGGTTCGACATTCAGTACTTC.

The rearrangement links TRBV19 to TRBJ2-2; 9 bases map to TRBD2. V trimming: 5 bases; J trimming: 6 bases; junction bases outside the gene matches: 1. The germline gives CDR1 LNHDA, CDR2 SQIVND (reference sequence). CDR3 length: 13 residues. The CDR3 nucleotides read TGTGCCAGTAGTCGCGGGGGGGCCGGGGAGCTGTTTTTT. It yields the protein CASSRGGAGELFF.

This clone was observed once. The J gene is TRBJ1-6, the V gene TRBV18; D may be TRBD1 (6 bases). The CDR3 contains 15 residues. V gave up 0 bases and J gave up 7 bases, with 10 bases separating them. Germline V gene sequence: CDR1 KGHSH, CDR2 LQKENI. CDR3 protein: CASSPPGHDNSPLHF. In DNA, the CDR3 is TGTGCCAGCTCACCACCGGGACATGACAATTCACCCCTCCACTTT.

This sequence joins TRBV7-6 and TRBJ2-1; 10 nucleotides agree with TRBD2. The CDR3 extends over 16 amino acids. Trimming at V came to 1 base and at J to 9 bases, leaving 9 bases not matched to a gene. From germline, CDR1 is SGHVS and CDR2 FNYEAQ. The CDR3 region has the DNA TGTGCCAGCAGCTTAGGGTCCAGCGGGGGGGTCGGTGAGCAGTTCTTC. Translating it yields CASSLGSSGGVGEQFF.

The CDR3 sequence is CASSTTGGAVPGSTGELFF. CDR3 DNA sequence: TGTGCCAGTAGTACGACAGGGGGCGCCGTCCCTGGCTCGACCGGGGAGCTGTTTTTT. The genes are TRBV19 and TRBJ2-2; TRBD1 matches at 10 bases. J gave up 5 bases and V 4 bases, and 16 bases lay outside the gene matches. CDR1 LNHDA and CDR2 SQIVND come from the germline V gene (reference sequence). The CDR3 has 19 amino acids. The full variable domain, its missing parts supplied by reference TRBV19 and TRBJ2-2, is DGGITQSPKYLFRKEGQNVTLSCEQNLNHDAMYWYRQDPGQGLRLIYYSQIVNDFQKGDIAEGYSVSREKKESFPLTVTSAQKNPTAFYLCASSTTGGAVPGSTGELFFGEGSRLTVL.

The chain recombines TRBV6-5 with TRBJ2-1; D may be TRBD2 (6 bases). The length of the CDR3 is 14 residues. Looked up from germline, CDR1 is MNHEY and CDR2 is SVGAGI. V was cut by 6 bases and J by 5 bases, with 14 bases left in between. CDR3 sequence (DNA): TGTGCCAGCAGGACTAGGGGACGGAACAATGAGCAGTTCTTC. It specifies CASRTRGRNNEQFF.

The V and J genes are TRBV5-5 and TRBJ1-5; 8 bases map to TRBD1. Per germline, CDR1 SGHKS and CDR2 YYEKEE (reference sequence). After removal of 1 base from V and 4 bases from J, the junction contained 4 bases not matched to a gene. CDR3 length: 15 amino acids. The CDR3 sequence is CASSLRGQVNQPQHF. CDR3 in DNA: TGTGCCAGCAGCTTGCGGGGACAGGTAAATCAGCCCCAGCATTTT. Based on the CDR3 plus reference TRBV5-5 and TRBJ1-5, the full variable domain is DAGVTQSPTHLIKTRGQQVTLRCSPISGHKSVSWYQQVLGQGPQFIFQYYEKEERGRGNFPDRFSARQFPNYSSELNVNALLLGDSALYLCASSLRGQVNQPQHFGDGTRLSIL.

CDR3 amino acids: CASSEVIQGVRGGYTF. In DNA form, the CDR3 reads TGTGCCAGCAGTGAAGTGATCCAGGGGGTTCGCGGCGGCTACACCTTC. The J gene is TRBJ1-2, the V gene TRBV6-1; TRBD1 aligns across 7 bases. The germline gives CDR1 MNHNS, CDR2 SASEGT. J gave up 8 bases and V 1 base, and 13 bases lay outside the gene matches. CDR3 length equals 16 residues.

The chain couples TRBV3-1 (or the pseudogene TRBV3-2) to TRBJ2-1; 7 nucleotides match TRBD1. Per the germline V gene, CDR1 is LGHDT and CDR2 is YNNKEL (reference sequence). The length of the CDR3 is 17 residues. The trim removed 1 base at V and 3 bases at J, leaving 9 bases unmatched. CDR3: CASSQVIGQGVYNEQFF. The CDR3 DNA is TGTGCCAGCAGCCAAGTAATAGGGCAGGGGGTCTACAATGAGCAGTTCTTC.

The chain has TRBV23-1 and TRBJ2-3; 10 nucleotides align to TRBD2. Being an ORF, TRBV23-1 has a function that is uncertain. With 0 bases clipped from V and 4 bases from J, the junction kept 10 bases outside the gene matches. The CDR3 is 18 residues long. The CDR3 DNA follows: TGCGCCAGCAGTCAATCGATGCTCCAGCGGGGGGGTTCAGATACGCAGTATTTT. It specifies CASSQSMLQRGGSDTQYF.

The chain joins TRBV18 to TRBJ2-3, with D possibly TRBD2 on 5 matching bases. V was shortened by 2 bases and J by 4 bases, with 10 bases between the two germline ends. The CDR3 contains 14 residues. The V gene's germline CDR1 is KGHSH and CDR2 LQKENI. This CDR3 reads CASSPSPAADTQYF. For the CDR3, the DNA is TGTGCCAGCTCACCAAGTCCAGCGGCAGATACGCAGTATTTT.

The chain links TRBV7-2 to TRBJ2-1; 8 positions agree with TRBD2. Looked up from germline, CDR1 is SGHTA and CDR2 is FQGNSA. There are 13 residues in the CDR3. J gave up 2 bases and V 8 bases, and 2 bases lay outside the gene matches. CDR3 DNA sequence: TGTGCCAGCTCGGGGGGGGCCTACAATGAGCAGTTCTTC. This sequence encodes CASSGGAYNEQFF.

The V gene is TRBV6-6, the J gene TRBJ1-1, with TRBD1 as a possible D gene (6 bases). Germline CDR1 is MNHNY and CDR2 is SVGAGI (reference sequence). The CDR3 sequence is 13 residues long. V gave up 5 bases and J gave up 9 bases, with 16 bases separating them. The CDR3 region has the DNA TGTGCCAGCAGTAAACAAAGGGGGGGGCAAGCTTTCTTT. Protein product: CASSKQRGGQAFF.